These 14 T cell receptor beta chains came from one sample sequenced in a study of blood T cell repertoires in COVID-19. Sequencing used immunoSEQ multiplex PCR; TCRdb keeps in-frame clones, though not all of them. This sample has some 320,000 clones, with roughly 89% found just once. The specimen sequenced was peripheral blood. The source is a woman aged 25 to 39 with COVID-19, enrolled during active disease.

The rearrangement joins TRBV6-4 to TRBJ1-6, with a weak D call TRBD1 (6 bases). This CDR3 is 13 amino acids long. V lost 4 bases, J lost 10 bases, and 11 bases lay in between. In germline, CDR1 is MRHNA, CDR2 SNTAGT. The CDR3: CASSVGAGSPLHF. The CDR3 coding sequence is TGTGCCAGCAGTGTGGGGGCTGGGTCACCCCTCCACTTT.

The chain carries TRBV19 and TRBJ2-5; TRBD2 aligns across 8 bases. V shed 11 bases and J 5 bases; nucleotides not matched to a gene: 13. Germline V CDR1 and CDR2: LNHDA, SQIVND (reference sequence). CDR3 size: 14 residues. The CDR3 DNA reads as TGTGCCTGTTCAGAGCGGGGGTATTCGGAGACCCAGTACTTC. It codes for CACSERGYSETQYF.

DNA of the CDR3: TGTGCCAGTAACCGGGAGGGCAGCAATCAGCCCCAGCATTTT. It encodes CASNREGSNQPQHF. V is TRBV19 and J is TRBJ1-5, with no clear D. The germline gives CDR1 LNHDA, CDR2 SQIVND (reference sequence). This CDR3 has 14 residues. Trimming stripped 7 bases from V and 1 base from J, with 11 bases between.

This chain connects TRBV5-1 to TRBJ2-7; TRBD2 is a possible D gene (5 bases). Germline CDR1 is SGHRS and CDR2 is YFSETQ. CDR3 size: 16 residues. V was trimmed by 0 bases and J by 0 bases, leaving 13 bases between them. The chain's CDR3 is CASSLGRGFSSYEQYF. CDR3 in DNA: TGCGCCAGCAGCTTGGGGCGCGGGTTTAGCTCCTACGAGCAGTACTTC.

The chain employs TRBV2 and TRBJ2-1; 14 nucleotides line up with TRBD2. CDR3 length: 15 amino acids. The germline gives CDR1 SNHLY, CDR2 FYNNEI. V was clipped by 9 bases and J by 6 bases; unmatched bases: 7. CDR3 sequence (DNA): TGTGCCAGTAGACTAGCGGGGGGGCCTGGCAATGAGCAGTTCTTC. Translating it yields CASRLAGGPGNEQFF. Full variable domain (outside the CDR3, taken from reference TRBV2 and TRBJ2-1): EPEVTQTPSHQVTQMGQEVILRCVPISNHLYFYWYRQILGQKVEFLVSFYNNEISEKSEIFDDQFSVERPDGSNFTLKIRSTKLEDSAMYFCASRLAGGPGNEQFFGPGTRLTVL.

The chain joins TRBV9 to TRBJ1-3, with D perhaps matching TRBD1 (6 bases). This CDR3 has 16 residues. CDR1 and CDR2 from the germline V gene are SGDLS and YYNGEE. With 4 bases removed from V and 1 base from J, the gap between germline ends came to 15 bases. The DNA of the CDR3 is TGTGCCAGCAGCACGAACAGGGCTTTTTCTGGAAACACCATATATTTT. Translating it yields CASSTNRAFSGNTIYF.

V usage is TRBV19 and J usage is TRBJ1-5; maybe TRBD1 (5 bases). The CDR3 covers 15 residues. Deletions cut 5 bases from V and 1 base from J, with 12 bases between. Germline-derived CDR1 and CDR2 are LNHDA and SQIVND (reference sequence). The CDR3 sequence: CASSSGGTSNQPQHF. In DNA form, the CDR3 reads TGTGCCAGTAGTTCCGGCGGGACCAGCAATCAGCCCCAGCATTTT.

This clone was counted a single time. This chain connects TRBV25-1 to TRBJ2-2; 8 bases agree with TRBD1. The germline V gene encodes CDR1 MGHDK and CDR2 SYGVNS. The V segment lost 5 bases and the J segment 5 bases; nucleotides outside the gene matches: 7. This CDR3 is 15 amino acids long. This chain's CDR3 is CASSTRTGNTGELFF. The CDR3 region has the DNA TGTGCCAGCAGTACCCGGACAGGGAATACCGGGGAGCTGTTTTTT.

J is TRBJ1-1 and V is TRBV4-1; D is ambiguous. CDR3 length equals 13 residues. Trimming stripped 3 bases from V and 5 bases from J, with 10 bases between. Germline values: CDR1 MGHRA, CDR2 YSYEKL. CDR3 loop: CASSQGGLTEAFF. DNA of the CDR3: TGCGCCAGCAGCCAGGGCGGGTTGACTGAAGCTTTCTTT.

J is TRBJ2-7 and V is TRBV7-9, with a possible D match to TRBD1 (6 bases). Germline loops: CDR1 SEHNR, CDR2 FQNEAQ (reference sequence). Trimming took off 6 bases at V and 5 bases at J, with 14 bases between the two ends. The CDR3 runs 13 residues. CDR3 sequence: CASRPITGNEQYF. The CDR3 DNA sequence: TGTGCCAGCAGACCTATAACAGGGAACGAGCAGTACTTC.

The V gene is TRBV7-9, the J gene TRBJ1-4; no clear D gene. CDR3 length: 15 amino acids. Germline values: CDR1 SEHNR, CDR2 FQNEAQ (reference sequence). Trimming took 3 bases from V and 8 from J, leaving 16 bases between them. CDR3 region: CASSFSGPDSEKLFF. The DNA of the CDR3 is TGTGCCAGCAGCTTCAGCGGGCCTGATTCCGAAAAACTGTTTTTT.

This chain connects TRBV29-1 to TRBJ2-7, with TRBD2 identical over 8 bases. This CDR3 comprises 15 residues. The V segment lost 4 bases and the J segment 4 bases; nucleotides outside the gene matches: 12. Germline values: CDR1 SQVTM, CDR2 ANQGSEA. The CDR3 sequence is CSVGILRGGLYEQYF. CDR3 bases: TGCAGCGTTGGGATCTTACGGGGGGGCTTATACGAGCAGTACTTC.

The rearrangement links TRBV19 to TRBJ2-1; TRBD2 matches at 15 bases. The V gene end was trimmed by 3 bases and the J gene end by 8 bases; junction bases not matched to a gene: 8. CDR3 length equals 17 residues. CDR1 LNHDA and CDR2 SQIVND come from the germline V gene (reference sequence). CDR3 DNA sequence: TGTGCCAGTAGTATCGGACTAGCGGGGGGGCCCTCAGATGAGCAGTTCTTC. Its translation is CASSIGLAGGPSDEQFF.

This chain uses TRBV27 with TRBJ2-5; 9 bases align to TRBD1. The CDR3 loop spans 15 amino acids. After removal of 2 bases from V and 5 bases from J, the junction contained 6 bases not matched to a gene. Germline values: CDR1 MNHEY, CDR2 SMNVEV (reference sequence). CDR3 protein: CASSLRGQGWETQYF. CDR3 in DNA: TGTGCCAGCAGTTTACGGGGACAGGGCTGGGAGACCCAGTACTTC.